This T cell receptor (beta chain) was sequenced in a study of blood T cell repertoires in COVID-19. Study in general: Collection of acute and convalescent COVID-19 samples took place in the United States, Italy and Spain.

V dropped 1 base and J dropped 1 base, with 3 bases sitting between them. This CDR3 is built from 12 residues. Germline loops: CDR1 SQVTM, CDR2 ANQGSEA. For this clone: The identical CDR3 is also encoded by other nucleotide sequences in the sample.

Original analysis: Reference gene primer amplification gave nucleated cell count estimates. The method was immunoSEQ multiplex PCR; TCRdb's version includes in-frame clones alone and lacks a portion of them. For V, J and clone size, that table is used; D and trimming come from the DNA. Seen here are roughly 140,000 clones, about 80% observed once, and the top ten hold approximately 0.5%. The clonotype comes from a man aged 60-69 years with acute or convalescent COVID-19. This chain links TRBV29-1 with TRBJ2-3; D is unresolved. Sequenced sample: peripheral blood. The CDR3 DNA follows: TGCAGCGTTGAAGCAGGCACAGATACGCAGTATTTT. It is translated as CSVEAGTDTQYF.